This T cell receptor beta chain was identified in a study of cytomegalovirus exposure and HLA in healthy donors. Study observations and caveats: Later, TCR association rates were found to vary by HLA locus, highest for DRB1 and lowest for HLA-C.

Germline loops: CDR1 SGDLS, CDR2 YYNGEE. Trimming removed 3 bases from V and 6 bases from J; junction bases left unmatched: 11. The CDR3 is made up of 16 amino acids. The PCR made use of 60 Vbeta and 13 Jbeta primers. This table comes from immunoSEQ multiplex PCR, and its TCRdb copy is limited to in-frame clones, with some not included. The sample contains 140,000 or so clones, approximately 80% of which appear only once. Concerning this clone itself: The antigen remains undetermined.

The receptor was isolated from a woman aged 55 to 70 in good health and CMV-seropositive. Specimen: PBMCs. The chain couples TRBV9 to TRBJ2-3, with TRBD1 matching over 9 bases. Here the CDR3 reads CASSASQGAWIDTQYF. DNA of the CDR3: TGTGCCAGCAGCGCCTCACAGGGGGCGTGGATTGATACGCAGTATTTT.